The next 9 T cell receptor beta chains were all read from a single sample in a study of shared clonotypes between healthy human individuals. Assay: immunoSEQ multiplex PCR; the TCRdb copy retains only in-frame clones and omits some. The sample holds more than 850,000 clones, approximately 80% seen once. Material: memory CD4+ T cells from PBMCs. Subset: CD45RA-negative fraction. The origin of the receptors is a young man in good health. Some clones in this sample may be carry-over from other donors' samples.

The chain has TRBV7-8 and TRBJ2-2, with D maybe TRBD2 (5 bases). Per germline, CDR1 SGHVS and CDR2 FQNEAQ. Trimming stripped 5 bases from V and 0 bases from J, with 10 bases between. CDR3 length: 15 residues. In nucleotides, the CDR3 is TGTGCCAGCAGCCAACGGACTGCGAACACCGGGGAGCTGTTTTTT. Residues: CASSQRTANTGELFF.

A note on this clone: This same CDR3 is encoded by further DNA sequences in the sample. This rearrangement joins TRBV28 to TRBJ2-7; TRBD1 agrees at 8 bases. The germline V gene encodes CDR1 MDHEN and CDR2 SYDVKM. The CDR3 is 13 residues long. V shed 4 bases, J shed 3 bases, and the junction held 2 bases outside the gene matches. In DNA, the CDR3 is TGTGCCAGCAGTTCGGGACAGGTCTACGAGCAGTACTTC. Its protein is CASSSGQVYEQYF.

V is TRBV5-1 and J is TRBJ1-3; D uncertain. The CDR3 totals 16 residues. With 4 bases removed from V and 1 base from J, the gap between germline ends came to 15 bases. In germline, CDR1 is SGHRS, CDR2 YFSETQ. CDR3 nucleotide sequence: TGCGCCAGCAGCCCCCTCATAGGTGGGTCTGGAAACACCATATATTTT. This codes for CASSPLIGGSGNTIYF.

This clone appeared a few times. V gene TRBV7-2 combines with J gene TRBJ1-3; perhaps TRBD1 as D (6 bases). CDR1 SGHTA and CDR2 FQGNSA come from the germline V gene. The V and J ends lost 1 base and 4 bases respectively, with 14 bases between them. This CDR3 spans 16 amino acids. CDR3 sequence: CASSLGGGRAGNTIYF. CDR3 bases: TGTGCCAGCAGCTTAGGAGGGGGAAGGGCGGGAAACACCATATATTTT.

This chain uses TRBV5-4 with TRBJ2-5; no clear D gene. CDR1 is SGHNT, CDR2 YYREEE, per germline (reference sequence). CDR3 length equals 14 residues. Trimming took 0 bases from V and 5 from J, leaving 11 bases between them. The CDR3 nucleotides are TGTGCCAGCAGCTTGGCCGGGCACGGGGAGACCCAGTACTTC. Translation gives CASSLAGHGETQYF.

This clone was detected once. The V call is TRBV2, the J call TRBJ1-5; D is uncertain. The length of the CDR3 is 14 residues. V gave up 3 bases and J gave up 6 bases, with 12 bases separating them. Per germline, CDR1 SNHLY and CDR2 FYNNEI. The CDR3 nucleotides are TGTGCCAGCAGTGACGCGGGTTCGGGTCAGCCCCAGCATTTT. This codes for CASSDAGSGQPQHF.

This clone was seen more than once but under ten times. V gene TRBV6-1 combines with J gene TRBJ1-1; 7 bases align to TRBD1. This CDR3 region has 13 residues. V lost 3 bases to trimming and J lost 8 bases; unmatched junction nucleotides: 6. CDR1 MNHNS and CDR2 SASEGT come from the germline V gene. CDR3 sequence reads: CASSEHRDREAFF. CDR3 coding DNA: TGTGCCAGCAGTGAGCACCGGGACAGAGAAGCTTTCTTT.

J is TRBJ1-3 and V is TRBV9, with D perhaps matching TRBD1 (6 bases). Per germline, CDR1 SGDLS and CDR2 YYNGEE. Trimming took 2 bases from V and 0 from J, leaving 12 bases between them. The CDR3 is 16 residues long. The DNA for the CDR3 is TGTGCCAGCAGCGTCGCAGGGGATAGCTCTGGAAACACCATATATTTT. This codes for CASSVAGDSSGNTIYF.

This clone was counted only a few times. The chain carries TRBV4-3 and TRBJ2-7, with D perhaps matching TRBD2 (7 bases). The CDR3 is made up of 17 amino acids. Trimming cost V 1 base and J 3 bases, with 19 bases left between them. Germline-derived CDR1 and CDR2 are LGHNA and YSLEER. This chain's CDR3 is CASSQGPWGGGLYEQYF. CDR3 bases: TGCGCCAGCAGCCAAGGACCTTGGGGAGGGGGACTCTACGAGCAGTACTTC.